The rows below give T cell receptor beta chains drawn from one sample of a study of T cell responses to AZD1222 COVID-19 vaccine. TCRdb's table, derived via immunoSEQ multiplex PCR, lists solely in-frame clones and lacks some. The sample comprises 95,000 to 110,000 clones, 87% of which are singletons, and approximately 4.8% rests with the top ten. The specimen comprised peripheral blood, sampled 28 days after the second AZD1222 dose. The receptors were gathered from an adult who received the AZD1222 COVID-19 vaccine. Each CDR3 is given with its conserved first and last residue.

TRBV19	TRBJ2-7	CASSPGQGPYEQYF
TRBV6-2/TRBV6-3	TRBJ1-5	CASTPLRFDQPQHF
TRBV28	TRBJ1-1	CASSLSHDGGAAFF
TRBV7-2	TRBJ2-1	CASSERDRAYNEQFF
TRBV6-5	TRBJ2-1	CASSISGGASEQFF
TRBV10-3	TRBJ2-7	CATHQAGARNEQYF
TRBV4-3	TRBJ2-3	CASSQDGGNTDTQYF
TRBV12-5	TRBJ1-1	CASGPANWGGSTEAFF
TRBV7-9	TRBJ1-2	CASSSGGYGYTF
TRBV25-1	TRBJ1-1	CASREAGRGTEAFF
TRBV28	TRBJ2-1	CASRVRQGIGVNEQFF
TRBV4-3	TRBJ1-6	CASSQGASQNSPLHF
TRBV18	TRBJ2-3	CASSQGSLDTQYF
TRBV5-1	TRBJ1-1	CASSLGWTAVNTEAFF